The 26 T cell receptor beta chains given below trace back to one sample, sequenced in a study of vaccination and CD4 T cells after COVID-19. The treatment denotes: roughly ten-day PBMC culture with coronavirus spike peptide pools or control peptides (ViraFEST assay). No antigen is known for these receptors. Cultured CD4+ T cell DNA underwent sequencing with the Oncomine TCR Beta short-read assay. TCRdb called the PCR reads again in MiXCR, with one record for every CDR3 protein. The sample includes about 6,600 distinct CDR3 sequences, around 50% of them seen just once. The sequenced material came from CD4+ T cells from blood, cultured in vitro. The receptors originated from a human donor who had recovered from COVID-19.

The V and J genes are TRBV5-6 and TRBJ2-2; the D is unclear. Trimming removed 1 base from V and 0 bases from J, with 7 bases in between. The CDR3 is 15 residues long. In germline, CDR1 is SGHDT, CDR2 YYEEEE. CDR3 sequence (DNA): TGTGCCAGCAGCTTGAGTCCAACGAACACCGGGGAGCTGTTTTTT. It codes for CASSLSPTNTGELFF.

Judged by abundance, this clonotype is medium-sized. V gene TRBV12-3 or TRBV12-4 combines with J gene TRBJ2-5; tentatively, D is TRBD1 (6 bases). V shed 6 bases and J shed 1 base, with 27 bases lying between them. This CDR3 region has 19 residues. Here the CDR3 DNA reads TGTGCCAGCAGAAACGACAGGATGGGAAGCGGAGTAGCCCAAGAGACCCAGTACTTC. Translating it yields CASRNDRMGSGVAQETQYF.

The gene calls are TRBV5-4 and TRBJ2-3; 7 bases align to TRBD1. The junction had 12 bases not matched to a gene; V was cut back by 4 bases and J by 4 bases. CDR1 and CDR2 from the germline V gene are SGHNT and YYREEE (reference sequence). The CDR3 has 16 amino acids. The DNA for the CDR3 is TGTGCCAGCAGCCAAGAGAGGACAGGTTCTTCAGATACGCAGTATTTT. Encoded protein: CASSQERTGSSDTQYF.

This clonotype ranks as large (0.1 to 1%). This chain joins TRBV6-5 and TRBJ1-5; 9 nucleotides align to TRBD1. J lost 4 bases, V lost 4 bases, and 8 bases had no gene match. Germline CDR1 MNHEY, CDR2 SVGAGI. This CDR3 has 16 residues. The CDR3: CASSSSQGAINQPQHF. The CDR3 region has the DNA TGTGCCAGCAGTTCTTCACAGGGGGCAATAAATCAGCCCCAGCATTTT.

J is TRBJ2-7 and V is TRBV7-9, with 7 nucleotides matching TRBD1. The CDR3 is 15 amino acids. Germline CDR1 and CDR2: SEHNR and FQNEAQ (reference sequence). V shed 0 bases, J shed 3 bases, and the junction held 5 bases outside the gene matches. This chain's CDR3 is CASSLARGLFYEQYF. The CDR3 DNA is TGTGCCAGCAGCTTAGCTAGGGGGCTTTTCTACGAGCAGTACTTC.

The rearrangement uses TRBV6-1 and TRBJ2-3, with TRBD2 matching over 11 bases. The CDR3 length is 15 residues. In germline, CDR1 is MNHNS, CDR2 SASEGT. The ends lost 6 bases at V and 5 bases at J; junction bases unmatched: 7. The CDR3 bases are TGTGCCAGCAGCCCGCTAGCGGGGGGTGGAGATACGCAGTATTTT. Protein: CASSPLAGGGDTQYF.

The chain has TRBV20-1 and TRBJ2-5; 7 bases match TRBD1. V lost 3 bases to trimming and J lost 1 base; unmatched junction nucleotides: 8. Per the germline V gene, CDR1 is DFQATT and CDR2 is SNEGSKA (reference sequence). This CDR3 region has 15 residues. CDR3 loop: CSARANGTAQETQYF. The CDR3, as DNA: TGCAGTGCTAGGGCCAACGGGACAGCCCAAGAGACCCAGTACTTC.

This clonotype came up a few times. V usage is TRBV25-1 and J usage is TRBJ2-5, with a possible D match to TRBD1 (6 bases). Between the trimmed V and J ends, which lost 5 bases and 5 bases, there was a span of 18 bases. CDR3 length: 15 amino acids. The germline gives CDR1 MGHDK, CDR2 SYGVNS. In nucleotides, the CDR3 is TGTGCCAGCAGTCTAGGGCAGGGGTTAGTGGAGACCCAGTACTTC. Protein product: CASSLGQGLVETQYF. The variable domain in full, with the rest retrieved from reference TRBV25-1 and TRBJ2-5, is EADIYQTPRYLVIGTGKKITLECSQTMGHDKMYWYQQDPGMELHLIHYSYGVNSTEKGDLSSESTVSRIRTEHFPLTLESARPSHTSQYLCASSLGQGLVETQYFGPGTRLLVL.

The chain couples TRBV5-1 to TRBJ2-3, with D tentatively TRBD2 (5 bases). The CDR3 totals 13 residues. From germline, CDR1 is SGHRS and CDR2 YFSETQ. V dropped 7 bases and J dropped 2 bases, with 11 bases sitting between them. CDR3 sequence (DNA): TGCGCCAGCCGAGTGGGAGACACAGATACGCAGTATTTT. This gives the protein CASRVGDTDTQYF. Variable domain in full (rest from reference TRBV5-1 and TRBJ2-3): KAGVTQTPRYLIKTRGQQVTLSCSPISGHRSVSWYQQTPGQGLQFLFEYFSETQRNKGNFPGRFSGRQFSNSRSEMNVSTLELGDSALYLCASRVGDTDTQYFGPGTRLTVL.

This clonotype is categorized as large (0.1 to 1%). The V gene is TRBV27, the J gene TRBJ1-2; the match to TRBD1 covers 8 bases. Germline V lookup: CDR1 MNHEY, CDR2 SMNVEV (reference sequence). Trimming at V came to 5 bases and at J to 4 bases, leaving 6 bases not matched to a gene. The CDR3 totals 14 residues. The CDR3 nucleotides are TGTGCCAGCAGTATATATGGACAGGGCTATGGCTACACCTTC. Translating it yields CASSIYGQGYGYTF.

The chain combines TRBV5-4 with TRBJ2-5, with D maybe TRBD2 (5 bases). Germline-derived CDR1 and CDR2 are SGHNT and YYREEE (reference sequence). Trimming took 3 bases from V and 5 from J, leaving 14 bases between them. The CDR3 runs to 14 residues. CDR3 sequence reads: CASSSPVAYETQYF. CDR3 bases: TGTGCCAGCAGCTCTCCGGTAGCGTATGAGACCCAGTACTTC.

The rearrangement uses TRBV7-3 and TRBJ2-3, with TRBD2 matching over 10 bases. Germline V gene sequence: CDR1 SGHTA, CDR2 FQGTGA. The junction had 6 bases not matched to a gene; V was cut back by 5 bases and J by 4 bases. This CDR3 is 15 amino acids long. The CDR3 reads CASSKAGGGSDTQYF. The CDR3 DNA sequence: TGTGCCAGCAGCAAAGCGGGAGGGGGGTCAGATACGCAGTATTTT. The full variable domain, in which reference TRBV7-3 and TRBJ2-3 provide the parts outside the CDR3, is GAGVSQTPSNKVTEKGKYVELRCDPISGHTALYWYRQSLGQGPEFLIYFQGTGAADDSGLPNDRFFAVRPEGSVSTLKIQRTERGDSAVYLCASSKAGGGSDTQYFGPGTRLTVL.

This clonotype was counted only a few times. The rearrangement joins TRBV6-5 to TRBJ2-3; D gene unclear. Germline loops: CDR1 MNHEY, CDR2 SVGAGI. The CDR3 consists of 14 residues. The V and J ends lost 2 bases and 0 bases respectively, with 6 bases between them. DNA of the CDR3: TGTGCCAGCAGTTACGGGGTTAGCACAGATACGCAGTATTTT. It is translated as CASSYGVSTDTQYF.

The J gene is TRBJ1-6, the V gene TRBV5-4; D perhaps matches TRBD1 (6 bases). Germline CDR1 reads SGHNT; CDR2 reads YYREEE (reference sequence). The CDR3 loop spans 13 amino acids. V was clipped by 0 bases and J by 10 bases, with 8 bases between them. The CDR3 sequence: CASSLEGGSPLHF. As DNA, the CDR3 is TGTGCCAGCAGCTTGGAAGGGGGATCACCCCTCCACTTT.

V usage is TRBV19 and J usage is TRBJ2-2; 11 nucleotides match TRBD2. Germline V gene lookup returns CDR1 LNHDA and CDR2 SQIVND (reference sequence). CDR3 length: 17 amino acids. After removal of 5 bases from V and 7 bases from J, the junction contained 12 bases not matched to a gene. The CDR3 DNA follows: TGTGCCAGTAGTGGACCGGGACTAGCGGCGAACGGCGGGGAGCTGTTTTTT. Its protein product is CASSGPGLAANGGELFF.

The J gene is TRBJ2-7, the V gene TRBV7-2; 7 bases map to TRBD2. Trimming took 7 bases from V and 3 from J; bases not matched to a gene: 9. This CDR3 has 14 residues. The V gene's germline CDR1 is SGHTA and CDR2 FQGNSA. The CDR3 bases are TGTGCCAGCACCTACCTGGCGGGAGACTACGAGCAGTACTTC. Translating it yields CASTYLAGDYEQYF.

V is TRBV6-5 and J is TRBJ1-1; weak D call: TRBD1 (5 bases). V lost 4 bases to trimming and J lost 3 bases, with 12 bases between them. The germline CDR1 and CDR2 sequences are MNHEY and SVGAGI. CDR3 length equals 14 residues. The CDR3 region has the DNA TGTGCCAGCAGTTTCCGCGGGGGATACACTGAAGCTTTCTTT. Its protein is CASSFRGGYTEAFF.

CDR3 amino acids: CASRREGETQYF. As DNA, the CDR3 is TGCGCCAGCAGGCGGGAAGGAGAGACCCAGTACTTC. The chain has TRBV5-1 and TRBJ2-5, with D possibly being TRBD2 (6 bases). In germline, CDR1 is SGHRS, CDR2 YFSETQ. V lost 5 bases, J lost 4 bases, and 9 bases lay in between. This CDR3 region has 12 residues.

This clonotype qualifies as medium-sized. V is TRBV5-1 and J is TRBJ2-7; D perhaps matches TRBD1 (5 bases). Germline-derived CDR1 and CDR2 are SGHRS and YFSETQ. CDR3 size: 15 residues. V gave up 7 bases and J gave up 1 base, with 18 bases separating them. The CDR3 spells CASGISGSRSYEQYF. DNA of the CDR3: TGCGCCAGCGGGATTTCAGGGTCCAGATCCTACGAGCAGTACTTC.

In this sample, this clonotype turned up a few times. The chain employs TRBV7-9 and TRBJ1-1; no reliable D call. The CDR3 sequence is 15 residues long. Trimming shortened V by 3 bases and J by 6 bases, and 17 bases separated the two germline ends. Germline V lookup: CDR1 SEHNR, CDR2 FQNEAQ (reference sequence). The CDR3 loop reads CASSFTADRRSEAFF. CDR3 coding DNA: TGTGCCAGCAGCTTTACAGCCGACCGTCGTTCTGAAGCTTTCTTT.

The chain links TRBV24-1 to TRBJ1-1; the match to TRBD1 covers 10 bases. Germline values: CDR1 KGHDR, CDR2 SFDVKD. This CDR3 has 15 amino acids. Losses at the gene ends were 7 bases for V and 4 bases for J; bases not matched to a gene: 8. In DNA, the CDR3 is TGTGCCACCAGGCCGGGACAGGGGTGGACCACTGAAGCTTTCTTT. Protein product: CATRPGQGWTTEAFF.

In this sample, this clonotype is large. The CDR3 sequence is CASSLVGPYGLASSYNEQFF. CDR3 coding DNA: TGTGCCAGCAGCTTAGTGGGACCGTACGGACTAGCCAGCTCCTACAATGAGCAGTTCTTC. The chain links TRBV7-2 to TRBJ2-1; 8 bases align to TRBD2. The germline CDR1 and CDR2 sequences are SGHTA and FQGNSA. V was clipped by 1 base and J by 0 bases; unmatched bases: 14. CDR3 length: 20 residues.

The chain links TRBV6-1 to TRBJ2-3; 9 nucleotides line up with TRBD2. The V gene end was trimmed by 6 bases and the J gene end by 1 base; junction bases not matched to a gene: 20. The germline V gene encodes CDR1 MNHNS and CDR2 SASEGT. This CDR3 has 20 residues. CDR3: CASSLTVAGGPRSRTDTQYF. CDR3 in DNA: TGTGCCAGCAGCCTGACGGTGGCGGGAGGGCCTAGGTCGCGCACAGATACGCAGTATTTT.

This chain uses TRBV4-1 with TRBJ2-1; TRBD1 aligns across 8 bases. CDR1 is MGHRA, CDR2 YSYEKL, per germline. V shed 4 bases and J 1 base; nucleotides not matched to a gene: 3. This CDR3 region has 15 residues. The CDR3 region is CASSPGQGSYNEQFF. CDR3 in DNA: TGCGCCAGCAGCCCTGGACAGGGATCCTACAATGAGCAGTTCTTC.

This clonotype is deemed large. The chain employs TRBV4-2 and TRBJ1-2; TRBD1 agrees at 8 bases. The CDR3 runs to 15 residues. Per the germline V gene, CDR1 is LGHNA and CDR2 is YNFKEQ. J gave up 9 bases and V 0 bases, and 9 bases lay outside the gene matches. The CDR3 region is CASSQDAGQGRSYTF. The CDR3 DNA sequence: TGTGCCAGCAGCCAAGACGCTGGACAGGGACGAAGCTACACCTTC.

In its sample, this clonotype was seen a few times. J is TRBJ2-5 and V is TRBV7-9, with TRBD2 matching 10 bases. The CDR3 loop spans 16 amino acids. The germline CDR1 and CDR2 sequences are SEHNR and FQNEAQ (reference sequence). J gave up 5 bases and V 2 bases, and 8 bases lay outside the gene matches. The CDR3 DNA reads as TGTGCCAGCAGCTTATTCCCAGCGGGAGGGCCGGAGACCCAGTACTTC. It encodes CASSLFPAGGPETQYF.